One sample yielded the 18 T cell receptor beta chains listed below, sequenced in a study of blood T cell repertoires in COVID-19. Data came from immunoSEQ multiplex PCR; TCRdb stores just in-frame clones and leaves some out. The sample consists of about 43,000 clones, around four fifths of them appearing once. Material: peripheral blood. These receptors originate from a woman of 80 years or more with acute or convalescent COVID-19.

The chain joins TRBV6-5 to TRBJ1-4; TRBD1 aligns across 7 bases. CDR1 and CDR2 from the germline V gene are MNHEY and SVGAGI. Losses at the gene ends were 2 bases for V and 7 bases for J; bases not matched to a gene: 7. The CDR3 has 15 amino acids. CDR3: CASSYKPTGTEKLFF. The CDR3 DNA reads as TGTGCCAGCAGTTACAAGCCGACAGGGACTGAAAAACTGTTTTTT.

The chain combines TRBV7-2 with TRBJ1-1, with D tentatively TRBD1 (5 bases). This CDR3 is built from 15 residues. CDR1 and CDR2 (germline): SGHTA, FQGNSA. V lost 1 base and J 5 bases, leaving 14 bases between the germline ends. The CDR3 sequence: CASSLVVGPQTEAFF. CDR3 DNA: TGTGCCAGCAGCTTAGTGGTGGGGCCGCAGACTGAAGCTTTCTTT.

This chain joins TRBV5-1 and TRBJ2-7, with 8 bases fitting TRBD1. Trimming removed 2 bases from V and 7 bases from J; junction bases left unmatched: 5. The germline V gene has CDR1 SGHRS and CDR2 YFSETQ. The CDR3 is made up of 13 amino acids. CDR3 amino acids: CASSLARGHEQYF. The CDR3 region has the DNA TGCGCCAGCAGCTTAGCCAGGGGGCATGAGCAGTACTTC. Full variable domain (remainder filled in from reference TRBV5-1 and TRBJ2-7): KAGVTQTPRYLIKTRGQQVTLSCSPISGHRSVSWYQQTPGQGLQFLFEYFSETQRNKGNFPGRFSGRQFSNSRSEMNVSTLELGDSALYLCASSLARGHEQYFGPGTRLTVT.

The gene calls are TRBV7-2 and TRBJ1-2, with 12 bases aligning to TRBD1. The CDR3 spans 16 residues. V dropped 5 bases and J dropped 7; count of bases not matched to a gene: 11. Germline V gene lookup returns CDR1 SGHTA and CDR2 FQGNSA. The CDR3 loop is CASSPWGDRGRSGYTF. CDR3 nucleotide sequence: TGTGCCAGCAGCCCCTGGGGGGACAGGGGGCGCTCTGGCTACACCTTC.

The J gene is TRBJ2-3, the V gene TRBV11-3; 7 bases are a match to TRBD2. V was clipped by 5 bases and J by 1 base; unmatched bases: 9. The CDR3 runs to 16 residues. Looked up from germline, CDR1 is SGHNT and CDR2 is YENEEA. DNA of the CDR3: TGTGCCAGCAGCGACGGCGGGGGTGGGGGCACAGATACGCAGTATTTT. Protein sequence: CASSDGGGGGTDTQYF.

The chain combines TRBV2 with TRBJ1-4, with 9 bases lining up with TRBD1. Germline values: CDR1 SNHLY, CDR2 FYNNEI. After removal of 5 bases from V and 8 bases from J, the junction contained 9 bases not matched to a gene. The CDR3 has 15 amino acids. CDR3 in DNA: TGTGCCAGCAGTAGAACAGGGGGCGTCGGGGAAAAACTGTTTTTT. As protein: CASSRTGGVGEKLFF.

The chain carries TRBV6-2 or TRBV6-3 and TRBJ1-1; D not resolved. The CDR3 extends over 13 amino acids. Trimming pared 6 bases from V and 1 base from J, leaving 9 bases between. The germline V gene encodes CDR1 MNHEY and CDR2 SVGEGT. CDR3 nucleotides: TGTGCCAGCAGCTTTGACAAGAACACTGAAGCTTTCTTT. Its protein is CASSFDKNTEAFF.

The rearrangement uses TRBV18 and TRBJ1-1; D unclear. Germline lookup yields CDR1 KGHSH and CDR2 LQKENI. The CDR3 length is 13 residues. The germline V and J ends were trimmed by 1 base and 5 bases, with 8 bases remaining between them. CDR3 DNA sequence: TGTGCCAGCTCACCACAAGGGAGGACTGAAGCTTTCTTT. This gives the protein CASSPQGRTEAFF. Full variable domain (remainder filled in from reference TRBV18 and TRBJ1-1): NAGVMQNPRHLVRRRGQEARLRCSPMKGHSHVYWYRQLPEEGLKFMVYLQKENIIDESGMPKERFSAEFPKEGPSILRIQQVVRGDSAAYFCASSPQGRTEAFFGQGTRLTVV.

The V call is TRBV7-2, the J call TRBJ1-3; D remains unclear. CDR1 is SGHTA, CDR2 FQGNSA, per germline. The CDR3 spans 17 residues. Trimming stripped 0 bases from V and 0 bases from J, with 12 bases between. This CDR3 is CASSLAPDILSGNTIYF. CDR3 bases: TGTGCCAGCAGCTTAGCACCTGACATACTCTCTGGAAACACCATATATTTT.

J is TRBJ1-3 and V is TRBV19; unclear D gene. Germline V gives CDR1 LNHDA, CDR2 SQIVND (reference sequence). The V end lost 3 bases, the J end lost 7 bases, and 13 bases lay between the germline ends. The CDR3 sequence is 14 residues long. Here the CDR3 reads CASSISTTENTIYF. In DNA, the CDR3 is TGTGCCAGTAGTATTTCGACTACGGAGAACACCATATATTTT.

The rearrangement links TRBV7-9 to TRBJ1-1; D not certain. Trimming took 5 bases from V and 6 from J, leaving 10 bases between them. The CDR3 contains 12 residues. Germline V gene data show CDR1 as SEHNR and CDR2 as FQNEAQ (reference sequence). The CDR3 bases are TGTGCCAGCAGCCGTATCGAGGCTGAAGCTTTCTTT. Protein product: CASSRIEAEAFF.

This chain connects TRBV5-1 to TRBJ1-5, with D perhaps matching TRBD1 (5 bases). The CDR3 has 15 residues. V lost 0 bases to trimming and J lost 2 bases, with 9 bases between them. From germline, CDR1 is SGHRS and CDR2 YFSETQ. For the CDR3, the DNA is TGCGCCAGCAGCTTGGTAGCAGGGCGCAATCAGCCCCAGCATTTT. Amino acid sequence: CASSLVAGRNQPQHF.

The chain carries TRBV3-1 (or the pseudogene TRBV3-2) and TRBJ1-5; maybe TRBD1 (5 bases). Per germline, CDR1 LGHDT and CDR2 YNNKEL (reference sequence). V lost 3 bases, J lost 0 bases, and 9 bases lay in between. The CDR3 loop spans 15 amino acids. The CDR3 here is CASSHGTNSNQPQHF. CDR3 DNA: TGTGCCAGCAGCCACGGGACTAATAGCAATCAGCCCCAGCATTTT.

The rearrangement links TRBV19 to TRBJ1-4, with D tentatively TRBD1 (5 bases). The CDR3 runs to 13 residues. Trimming took 5 bases from V and 6 from J, leaving 10 bases between them. The germline gives CDR1 LNHDA, CDR2 SQIVND (reference sequence). CDR3 sequence (DNA): TGTGCCAGTAGTGGGACTGACCATGAAAAACTGTTTTTT. This encodes CASSGTDHEKLFF.

The genes are TRBV7-8 and TRBJ1-5; D not certain. This CDR3 is 13 amino acids long. V lost 5 bases and J lost 10, with 15 bases in between. The V gene's germline CDR1 is SGHVS and CDR2 FQNEAQ. CDR3 DNA: TGTGCCAGCAGCCCCGGGAGGGATCGTCCCCAGCATTTT. This sequence encodes CASSPGRDRPQHF.

The chain joins TRBV4-2 to TRBJ1-5; the match to TRBD1 covers 8 bases. The CDR3 covers 14 residues. The V segment lost 3 bases and the J segment 6 bases; nucleotides outside the gene matches: 4. CDR1 and CDR2 (germline): LGHNA, YNFKEQ. The CDR3 reads CASSQDRVGQPQHF. CDR3 DNA sequence: TGTGCCAGCAGCCAGGACAGGGTCGGTCAGCCCCAGCATTTT.

In DNA, the CDR3 is TGTGCCAGCAGGCTCCGGGGACAGCCGAACACTGAAGCTTTCTTT. Protein sequence: CASRLRGQPNTEAFF. This chain uses TRBV2 with TRBJ1-1; 7 bases are shared with TRBD1. This CDR3 region has 15 residues. With 6 bases clipped from V and 1 base from J, the junction kept 8 bases outside the gene matches. Germline lookup yields CDR1 SNHLY and CDR2 FYNNEI.

This chain connects TRBV28 to TRBJ1-4, with 7 bases that match TRBD1. Germline assignment: CDR1 MDHEN and CDR2 SYDVKM. The CDR3 has 14 amino acids. V shed 5 bases, J shed 7 bases, and the junction held 7 bases outside the gene matches. The CDR3: CASSPRDRPEKLFF. The CDR3 DNA follows: TGTGCCAGCAGTCCCCGGGACAGACCTGAAAAACTGTTTTTT.